Given below is one TCR beta chain in context. The data originate from a study of blood T cell repertoires in COVID-19. Study overall: Sources were T cells, B-cell-depleted T cells, or PBMCs; the material itself was cDNA or gDNA.

Sequencing was performed with immunoSEQ multiplex PCR; in TCRdb, only in-frame clones are kept and a portion is missing. There are 160,000 or so clones in the sample; around 84% occur only once, and 0.85% to 1.2% lies in the top ten. This CDR3 is built from 16 residues. Trimming shortened V by 0 bases and J by 6 bases, and 17 bases separated the two germline ends. Germline V gives CDR1 MNHEY, CDR2 SVGEGT. The rearrangement uses TRBV6-2 or TRBV6-3 and TRBJ2-5; D is undetermined. Sequencing was carried out using peripheral blood. This sequence was found in a man aged 35 to 55 with acute or convalescent COVID-19. Written as DNA, the CDR3 is TGTGCCAGCAGTTACTCGATCTGGTTAGGTGGGCAGACCCAGTACTTC. It translates to CASSYSIWLGGQTQYF.